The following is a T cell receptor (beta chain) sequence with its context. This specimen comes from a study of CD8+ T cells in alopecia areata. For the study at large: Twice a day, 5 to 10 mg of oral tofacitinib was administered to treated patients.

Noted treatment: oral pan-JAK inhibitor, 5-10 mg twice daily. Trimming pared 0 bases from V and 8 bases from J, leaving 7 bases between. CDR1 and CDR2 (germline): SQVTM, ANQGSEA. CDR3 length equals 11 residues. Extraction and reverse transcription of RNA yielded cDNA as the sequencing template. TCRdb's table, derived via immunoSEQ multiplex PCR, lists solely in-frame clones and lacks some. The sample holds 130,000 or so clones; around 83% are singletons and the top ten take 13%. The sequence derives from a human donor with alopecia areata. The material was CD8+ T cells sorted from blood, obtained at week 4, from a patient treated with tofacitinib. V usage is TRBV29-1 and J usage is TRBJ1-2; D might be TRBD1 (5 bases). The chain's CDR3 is CSVEDDRGYTF. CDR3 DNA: TGCAGCGTTGAAGATGACAGAGGCTACACCTTC.